Each of the 5 T cell receptor beta chains below was sequenced from the same sample in a study of cytomegalovirus exposure and HLA in healthy donors. The PCR ran on 60 Vbeta and 13 Jbeta primers. The data were produced by immunoSEQ multiplex PCR, yet TCRdb's version contains in-frame clones alone and is incomplete. The sample lists 160,000 or so clones, around 80% occurring once. The sequencing sample was made of PBMCs. All receptors come from a male donor in good health and CMV-seropositive.

Note on this clone: The identical CDR3 is also encoded by other nucleotide sequences in the sample. This chain connects TRBV5-6 to TRBJ1-2; 10 positions match TRBD1. Losses at the gene ends were 0 bases for V and 4 bases for J; bases not matched to a gene: 9. The CDR3 totals 17 residues. Germline loops: CDR1 SGHDT, CDR2 YYEEEE. In DNA, the CDR3 is TGTGCCAGCAGCTTGGGGACAGGGGGGCATAGGGCCTATGGCTACACCTTC. Its protein product is CASSLGTGGHRAYGYTF.

The chain combines TRBV4-1 with TRBJ2-5; 10 positions match TRBD2. CDR1 is MGHRA, CDR2 YSYEKL, per germline. V was pared by 3 bases and J by 5 bases, with 9 bases of the junction left unmatched. This CDR3 contains 16 residues. In nucleotides, the CDR3 is TGCGCCAGCAGCCAGGGAGGACTAGCGGTGGGTGAGACCCAGTACTTC. Translation: CASSQGGLAVGETQYF.

CDR3 bases: TGTGCCAGCAGGACGGCCGGGACAGGGGTTGAAAAACTGTTTTTT. This sequence encodes CASRTAGTGVEKLFF. V is TRBV5-6 and J is TRBJ1-4, with TRBD1 matching 10 bases. Trimming removed 5 bases from V and 7 bases from J; junction bases left unmatched: 8. The V gene's germline CDR1 is SGHDT and CDR2 YYEEEE. CDR3 length equals 15 residues.

This sequence joins TRBV10-3 and TRBJ2-5; D may be TRBD1 (5 bases). V was clipped by 0 bases and J by 5 bases, with 7 bases between them. Germline values: CDR1 ENHRY, CDR2 SYGVKD. This CDR3 comprises 13 residues. CDR3 DNA sequence: TGTGCCATCAGTGAGTCAGGGGTCGAGACCCAGTACTTC. Its translation: CAISESGVETQYF.

In this sample, this clone turned up a few times. CDR3 sequence reads: CASSLDAGNQPQHF. CDR3 sequence (DNA): TGTGCCAGCAGCTTAGATGCGGGGAATCAGCCCCAGCATTTT. The chain has TRBV7-9 and TRBJ1-5; D is unresolved. V was trimmed by 1 base and J by 4 bases, leaving 8 bases between them. CDR1 is SEHNR and CDR2 is FQNEAQ in the germline V gene (reference sequence). The CDR3 length is 14 residues.